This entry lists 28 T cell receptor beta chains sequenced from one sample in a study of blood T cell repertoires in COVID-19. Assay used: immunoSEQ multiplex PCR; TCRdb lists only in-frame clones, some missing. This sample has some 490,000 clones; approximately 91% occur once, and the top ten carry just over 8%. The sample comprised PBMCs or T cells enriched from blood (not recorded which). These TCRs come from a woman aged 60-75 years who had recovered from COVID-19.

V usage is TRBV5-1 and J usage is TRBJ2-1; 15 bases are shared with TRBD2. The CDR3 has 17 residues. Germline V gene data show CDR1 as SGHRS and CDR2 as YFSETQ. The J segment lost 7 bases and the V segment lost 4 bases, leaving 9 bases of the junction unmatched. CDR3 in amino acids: CASSQTTGLAGGNEQFF. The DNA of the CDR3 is TGCGCCAGCAGCCAAACTACGGGACTAGCGGGGGGAAATGAGCAGTTCTTC.

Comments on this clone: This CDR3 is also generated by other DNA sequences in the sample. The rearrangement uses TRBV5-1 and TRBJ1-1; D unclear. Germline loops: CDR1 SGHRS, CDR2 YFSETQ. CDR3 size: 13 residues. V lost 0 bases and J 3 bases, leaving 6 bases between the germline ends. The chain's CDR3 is CASSLGRDTEAFF. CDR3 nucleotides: TGCGCCAGCAGCTTGGGGAGGGACACTGAAGCTTTCTTT.

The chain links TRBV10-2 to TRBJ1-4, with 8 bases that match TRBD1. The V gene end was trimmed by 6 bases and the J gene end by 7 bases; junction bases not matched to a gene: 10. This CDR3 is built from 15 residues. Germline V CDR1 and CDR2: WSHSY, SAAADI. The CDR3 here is CASRGTDRGGEKLFF. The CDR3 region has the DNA TGCGCCAGCAGGGGGACTGACAGGGGCGGTGAAAAACTGTTTTTT.

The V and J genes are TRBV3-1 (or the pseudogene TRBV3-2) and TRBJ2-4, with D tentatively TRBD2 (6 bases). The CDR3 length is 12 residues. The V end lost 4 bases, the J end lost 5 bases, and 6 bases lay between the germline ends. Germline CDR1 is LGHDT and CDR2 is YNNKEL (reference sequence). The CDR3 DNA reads TGTGCCAGCAGCCGCGGGGAAAACATTCAGTACTTC. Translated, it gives CASSRGENIQYF.

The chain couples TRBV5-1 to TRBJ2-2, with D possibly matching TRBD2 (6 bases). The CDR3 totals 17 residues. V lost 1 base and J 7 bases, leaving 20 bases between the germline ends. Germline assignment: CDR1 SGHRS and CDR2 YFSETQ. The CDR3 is CASSLSGALRENGELFF. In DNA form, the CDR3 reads TGCGCCAGCAGCTTGTCCGGGGCCCTCCGGGAGAACGGGGAGCTGTTTTTT.

The CDR3 region has the DNA TGTGCCAGCACCAGACTAGCGGGGCAAGAGACCCAGTACTTC. This translates into CASTRLAGQETQYF. The rearrangement links TRBV6-5 to TRBJ2-5; 11 bases agree with TRBD2. The CDR3 loop spans 14 amino acids. V lost 7 bases and J lost 2; bases outside the gene matches: 3. Germline V lookup: CDR1 MNHEY, CDR2 SVGAGI.

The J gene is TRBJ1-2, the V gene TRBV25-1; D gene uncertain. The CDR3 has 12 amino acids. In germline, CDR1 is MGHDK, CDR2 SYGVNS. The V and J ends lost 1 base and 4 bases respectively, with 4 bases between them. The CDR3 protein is CASSEFSYGYTF. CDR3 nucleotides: TGTGCCAGCAGTGAATTCAGCTATGGCTACACCTTC.

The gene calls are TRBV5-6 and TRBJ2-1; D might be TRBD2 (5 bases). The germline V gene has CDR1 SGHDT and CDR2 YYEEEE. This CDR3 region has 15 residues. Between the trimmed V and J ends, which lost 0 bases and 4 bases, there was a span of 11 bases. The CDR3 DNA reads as TGTGCCAGCAGCTTGGGATTGGGCGGGTACAATGAGCAGTTCTTC. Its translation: CASSLGLGGYNEQFF.

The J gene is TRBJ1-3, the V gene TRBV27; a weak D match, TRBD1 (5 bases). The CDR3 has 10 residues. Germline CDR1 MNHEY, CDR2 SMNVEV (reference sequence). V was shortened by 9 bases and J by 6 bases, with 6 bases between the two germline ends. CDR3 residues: CARTVNTIYF. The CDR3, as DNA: TGTGCCAGGACAGTAAACACCATATATTTT.

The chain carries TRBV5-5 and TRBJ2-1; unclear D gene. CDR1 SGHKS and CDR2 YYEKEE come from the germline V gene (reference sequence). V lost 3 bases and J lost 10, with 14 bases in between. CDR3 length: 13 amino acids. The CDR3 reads CASSSIIPQEQFF. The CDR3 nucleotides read TGTGCCAGCAGCTCGATCATCCCCCAGGAGCAGTTCTTC.

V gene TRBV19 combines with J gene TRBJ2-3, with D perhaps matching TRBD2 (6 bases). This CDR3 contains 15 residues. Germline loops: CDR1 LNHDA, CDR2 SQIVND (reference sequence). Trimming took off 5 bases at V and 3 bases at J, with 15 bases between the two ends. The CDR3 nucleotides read TGTGCCAGTAGTCCCTGGGCGGGATTTACAGATACGCAGTATTTT. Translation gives CASSPWAGFTDTQYF.

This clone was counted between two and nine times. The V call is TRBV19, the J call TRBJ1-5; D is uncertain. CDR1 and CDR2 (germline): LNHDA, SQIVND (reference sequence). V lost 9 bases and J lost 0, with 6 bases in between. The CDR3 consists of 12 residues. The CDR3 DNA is TGTGCCAGCCGCGATAGCAATCAGCCCCAGCATTTT. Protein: CASRDSNQPQHF.

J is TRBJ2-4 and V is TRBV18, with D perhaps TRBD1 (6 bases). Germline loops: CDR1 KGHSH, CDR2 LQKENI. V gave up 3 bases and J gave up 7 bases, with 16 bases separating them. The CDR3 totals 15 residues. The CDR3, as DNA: TGTGCCAGCTCACCGCCGACAGGCCTTGGGAACATTCAGTACTTC. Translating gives CASSPPTGLGNIQYF.

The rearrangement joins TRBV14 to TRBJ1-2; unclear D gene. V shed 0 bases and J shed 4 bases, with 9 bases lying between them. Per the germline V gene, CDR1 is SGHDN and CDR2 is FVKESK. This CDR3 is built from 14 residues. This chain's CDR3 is CASSQDYGFYGYTF. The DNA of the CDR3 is TGTGCCAGCAGCCAAGATTACGGTTTCTATGGCTACACCTTC.

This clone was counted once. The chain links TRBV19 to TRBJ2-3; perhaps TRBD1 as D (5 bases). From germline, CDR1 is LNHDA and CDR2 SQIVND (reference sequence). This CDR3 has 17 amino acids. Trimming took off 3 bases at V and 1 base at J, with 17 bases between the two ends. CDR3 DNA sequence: TGTGCCAGTAGTATCCCCGGTAGGGGCACTCGCACAGATACGCAGTATTTT. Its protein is CASSIPGRGTRTDTQYF.

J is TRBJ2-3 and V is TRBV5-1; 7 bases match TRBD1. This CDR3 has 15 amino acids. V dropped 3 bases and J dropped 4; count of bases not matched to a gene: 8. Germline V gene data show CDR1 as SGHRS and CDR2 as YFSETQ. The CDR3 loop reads CASSSPRGLADTQYF. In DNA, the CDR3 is TGCGCCAGCAGCTCCCCCAGGGGGTTGGCAGATACGCAGTATTTT.

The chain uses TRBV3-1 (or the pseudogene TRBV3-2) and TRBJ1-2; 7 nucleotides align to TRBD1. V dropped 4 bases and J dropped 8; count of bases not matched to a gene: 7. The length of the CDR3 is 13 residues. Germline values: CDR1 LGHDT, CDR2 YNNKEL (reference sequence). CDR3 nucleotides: TGTGCCAGCAGCCGACAGGGCAATAGAGGCTACACCTTC. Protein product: CASSRQGNRGYTF.

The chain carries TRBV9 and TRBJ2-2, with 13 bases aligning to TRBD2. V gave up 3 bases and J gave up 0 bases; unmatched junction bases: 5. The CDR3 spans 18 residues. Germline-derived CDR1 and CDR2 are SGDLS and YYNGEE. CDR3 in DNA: TGTGCCAGCAGCGGACTAGCGGGGGGCTTCGCGAACACCGGGGAGCTGTTTTTT. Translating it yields CASSGLAGGFANTGELFF.

The CDR3 coding sequence is TGTGCCAGCAGCTTAGTATCCGAGCAGTACTTC. Encoded protein: CASSLVSEQYF. The V gene is TRBV11-2, the J gene TRBJ2-7; D not resolved. Germline V gene data show CDR1 as SGHAT and CDR2 as FQNNGV. V lost 1 base, J lost 6 bases, and 4 bases lay in between. The CDR3 is made up of 11 amino acids.

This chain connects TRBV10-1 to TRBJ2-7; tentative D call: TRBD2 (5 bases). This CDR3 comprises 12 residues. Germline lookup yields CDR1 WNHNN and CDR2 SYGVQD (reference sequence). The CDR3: CAAGTGAYEQYF. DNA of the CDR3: TGCGCAGCAGGAACCGGGGCCTACGAGCAGTACTTC.

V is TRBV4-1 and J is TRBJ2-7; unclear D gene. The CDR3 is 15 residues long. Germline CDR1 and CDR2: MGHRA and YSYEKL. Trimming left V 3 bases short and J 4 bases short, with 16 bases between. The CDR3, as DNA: TGCGCCAGCAGCCATATCGGGTCTTCTCGGTACGAGCAGTACTTC. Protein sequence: CASSHIGSSRYEQYF.

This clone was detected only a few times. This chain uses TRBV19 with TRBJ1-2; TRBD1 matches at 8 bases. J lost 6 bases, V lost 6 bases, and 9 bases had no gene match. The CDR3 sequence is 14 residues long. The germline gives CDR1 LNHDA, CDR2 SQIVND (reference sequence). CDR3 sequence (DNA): TGTGCCAGTAGGGAGGACAGGGTATGGAATGGCTACACCTTC. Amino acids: CASREDRVWNGYTF.

The CDR3 sequence: CASSPGHVYGYTF. The CDR3 DNA reads as TGTGCCAGCAGTCCGGGACACGTCTATGGCTACACCTTC. The chain combines TRBV6-2 or TRBV6-3 with TRBJ1-2; D is perhaps TRBD1 (6 bases). The CDR3 length is 13 residues. Between the trimmed V and J ends, which lost 5 bases and 4 bases, there was a span of 11 bases. CDR1 and CDR2 (germline): MNHEY, SVGEGT.

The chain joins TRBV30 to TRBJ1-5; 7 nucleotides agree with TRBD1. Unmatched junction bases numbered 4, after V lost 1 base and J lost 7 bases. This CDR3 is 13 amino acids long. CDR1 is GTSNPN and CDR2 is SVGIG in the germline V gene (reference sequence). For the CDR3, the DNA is TGTGCCTGGAGTGAAACAGGGGTCCAGCCCCAGCATTTT. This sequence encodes CAWSETGVQPQHF. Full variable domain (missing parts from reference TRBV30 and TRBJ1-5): SQTIHQWPATLVQPVGSPLSLECTVEGTSNPNLYWYRQAAGRGLQLLFYSVGIGQISSEVPQNLSASRPQDRQFILSSKKLLLSDSGFYLCAWSETGVQPQHFGDGTRLSIL.

The CDR3 region is CASSESEGAYYGYTF. CDR3 in DNA: TGTGCCAGCAGTGAAAGTGAAGGGGCTTACTATGGCTACACCTTC. J is TRBJ1-2 and V is TRBV2; perhaps TRBD1 as D (5 bases). V was pared by 2 bases and J by 3 bases, with 13 bases between. The CDR3 runs 15 residues. Germline CDR1 SNHLY, CDR2 FYNNEI. Complete variable domain (other parts from reference TRBV2 and TRBJ1-2): EPEVTQTPSHQVTQMGQEVILRCVPISNHLYFYWYRQILGQKVEFLVSFYNNEISEKSEIFDDQFSVERPDGSNFTLKIRSTKLEDSAMYFCASSESEGAYYGYTFGSGTRLTVV.

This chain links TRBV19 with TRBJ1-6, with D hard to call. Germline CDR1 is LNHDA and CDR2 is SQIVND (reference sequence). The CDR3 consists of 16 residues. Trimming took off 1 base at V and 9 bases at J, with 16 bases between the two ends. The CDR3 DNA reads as TGTGCCAGTAGTATAGCGGGGTCGCAGGCCGGTTCACCCCTCCACTTT. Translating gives CASSIAGSQAGSPLHF.

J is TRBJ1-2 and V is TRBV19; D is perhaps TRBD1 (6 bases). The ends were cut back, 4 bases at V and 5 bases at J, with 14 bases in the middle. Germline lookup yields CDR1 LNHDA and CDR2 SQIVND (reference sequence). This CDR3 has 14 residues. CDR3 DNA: TGTGCCAGTAGTACACAGGGTGCGTGGTATGGCTACACCTTC. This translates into CASSTQGAWYGYTF.

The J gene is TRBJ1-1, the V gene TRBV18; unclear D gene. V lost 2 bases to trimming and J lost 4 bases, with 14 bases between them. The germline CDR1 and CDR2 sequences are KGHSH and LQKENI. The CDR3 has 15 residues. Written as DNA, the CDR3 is TGTGCCAGCTCACCAGCATGGGGAGACGGCACTGAAGCTTTCTTT. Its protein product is CASSPAWGDGTEAFF.